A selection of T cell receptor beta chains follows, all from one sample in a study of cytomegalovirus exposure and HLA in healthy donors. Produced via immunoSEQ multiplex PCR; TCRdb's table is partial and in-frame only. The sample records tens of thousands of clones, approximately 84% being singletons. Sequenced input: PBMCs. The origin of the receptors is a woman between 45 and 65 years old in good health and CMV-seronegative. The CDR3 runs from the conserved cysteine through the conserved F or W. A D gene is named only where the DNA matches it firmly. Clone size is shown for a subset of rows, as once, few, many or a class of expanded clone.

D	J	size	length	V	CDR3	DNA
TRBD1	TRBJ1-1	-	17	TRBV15	CATSRGTGGITGTEAFF	TGTGCCACCAGCAGAGGGACAGGGGGCATCACGGGCACTGAAGCTTTCTTT
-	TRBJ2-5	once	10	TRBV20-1	CSASEETQYF	TGCAGTGCTAGCGAAGAGACCCAGTACTTC
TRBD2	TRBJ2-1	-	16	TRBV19	CASSILPGGLVNEQFF	TGTGCCAGTAGTATTCTCCCGGGAGGGCTAGTAAATGAGCAGTTCTTC
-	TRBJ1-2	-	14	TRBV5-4	CASSRTQQDYGYTF	TGTGCCAGCAGCCGAACCCAACAGGACTATGGCTACACCTTC
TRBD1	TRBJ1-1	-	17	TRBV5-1	CASSLWATGGQGGEAFF	TGCGCCAGCAGCTTGTGGGCGACAGGGGGCCAGGGGGGTGAAGCTTTCTTT
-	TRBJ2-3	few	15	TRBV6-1	CASRAQKLITDTQYF	TGTGCCAGCAGGGCTCAGAAATTGATCACAGATACGCAGTATTTT
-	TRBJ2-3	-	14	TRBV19	CASSIGGGADTQYF	TGTGCCAGTAGTATAGGGGGGGGCGCTGATACGCAGTATTTT
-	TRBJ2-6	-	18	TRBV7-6	CASSLTRQLSSGANVLTF	TGTGCCAGCAGCTTAACCAGACAGCTAAGCTCTGGGGCCAACGTCCTGACTTTC
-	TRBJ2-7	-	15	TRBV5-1	CASNNRGGPYDEQYF	TGCGCCAGCAACAACAGAGGGGGACCCTACGACGAGCAGTACTTC
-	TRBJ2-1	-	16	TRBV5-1	CASSLGPGASRNEQFF	TGCGCCAGCAGCTTGGGCCCTGGGGCTTCCCGGAATGAGCAGTTCTTC
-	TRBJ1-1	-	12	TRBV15	CATSVGGTEAFF	TGTGCCACCAGCGTCGGGGGGACTGAAGCTTTCTTT
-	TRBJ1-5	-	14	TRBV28	CASSLVQVNQPQHF	TGTGCCAGCAGTTTAGTACAGGTCAATCAGCCCCAGCATTTT
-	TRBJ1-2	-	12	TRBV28	CASTTGSPGYTF	TGTGCCAGCACCACGGGAAGCCCGGGCTACACCTTC
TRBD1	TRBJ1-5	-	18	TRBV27	CASSLLGTGGNSNQPQHF	TGTGCCAGCAGTTTACTCGGGACAGGGGGGAACAGCAATCAGCCCCAGCATTTT
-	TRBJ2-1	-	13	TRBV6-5	CASNGRGYNEQFF	TGTGCCAGCAACGGGAGAGGGTACAATGAGCAGTTCTTC
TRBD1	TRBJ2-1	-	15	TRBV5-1	CASSAGQASYNEQFF	TGCGCCAGCAGCGCTGGACAGGCCTCCTACAATGAGCAGTTCTTC
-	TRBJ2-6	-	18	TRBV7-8	CASSSGITLSSGANVLTF	TGTGCCAGCAGCTCCGGGATCACCTTGAGCTCTGGGGCCAACGTCCTGACTTTC
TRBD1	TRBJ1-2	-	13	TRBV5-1	CASSYQGENGYTF	TGCGCCAGCAGCTACCAGGGGGAGAATGGCTACACCTTC
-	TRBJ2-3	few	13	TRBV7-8	CASSPLIEGVPYF	TGTGCCAGCAGCCCCCTAATAGAAGGAGTTCCGTATTTT
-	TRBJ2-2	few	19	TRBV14	CASSQDIVSGFENTGELFF	TGTGCCAGCAGCCAAGATATCGTATCAGGATTTGAGAACACCGGGGAGCTGTTTTTT
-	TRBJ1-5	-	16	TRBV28	CASSPGQSPGNQPQHF	TGTGCCAGCAGTCCAGGACAGAGCCCGGGTAATCAGCCCCAGCATTTT
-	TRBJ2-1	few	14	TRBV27	CASSLGSSYNEQFF	TGTGCCAGCAGTCTAGGGAGCTCCTACAATGAGCAGTTCTTC
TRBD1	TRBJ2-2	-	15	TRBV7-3	CASSITGGYTGELFF	TGTGCCAGCAGCATAACAGGGGGCTATACCGGGGAGCTGTTTTTT
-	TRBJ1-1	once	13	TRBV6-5	CASSPSGYTEAFF	TGTGCCAGCAGTCCCTCAGGGTACACTGAAGCTTTCTTT
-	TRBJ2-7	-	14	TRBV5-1	CASSLETGTDEQYF	TGCGCCAGCAGCTTGGAGACAGGTACCGACGAGCAGTACTTC
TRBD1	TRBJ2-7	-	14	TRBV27	CASSRTGPNYEQYF	TGTGCCAGCAGTAGGACAGGGCCAAACTACGAGCAGTACTTC
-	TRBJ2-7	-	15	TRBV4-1	CASSLGVAVSYEQYF	TGCGCCAGCAGCCTCGGGGTAGCGGTCTCCTACGAGCAGTACTTC
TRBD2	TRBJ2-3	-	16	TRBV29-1	CSVRDYDPTGTDTQYF	TGCAGCGTACGGGACTACGATCCCACTGGCACAGATACGCAGTATTTT
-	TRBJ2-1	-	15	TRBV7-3	CASSPTGVSYNEQFF	TGTGCCAGCAGTCCGACGGGGGTCTCCTACAATGAGCAGTTCTTC
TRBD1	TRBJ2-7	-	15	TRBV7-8	CASSLLPGQGYEQYF	TGTGCCAGCAGCTTACTCCCGGGACAGGGCTACGAGCAGTACTTC
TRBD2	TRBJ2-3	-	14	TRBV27	CASSLLSSGNLQYF	TGTGCCAGCAGTTTATTGTCTAGCGGGAACTTGCAGTATTTT
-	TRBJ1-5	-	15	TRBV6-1	CASSDPGGRGQPQHF	TGTGCCAGCAGTGACCCCGGGGGGCGGGGACAGCCCCAGCATTTT
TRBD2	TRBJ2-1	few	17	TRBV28	CASSRIEGGLGINEQFF	TGTGCCAGCAGTCGAATCGAGGGGGGACTAGGCATCAATGAGCAGTTCTTC
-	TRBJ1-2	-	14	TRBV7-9	CASSFREIVDGYTF	TGTGCCAGCAGCTTCAGGGAAATAGTAGATGGCTACACCTTC
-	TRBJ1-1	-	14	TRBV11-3	CASSLTGSVTEAFF	TGTGCCAGCAGCTTAACAGGGTCAGTCACTGAAGCTTTCTTT
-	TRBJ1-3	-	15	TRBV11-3	CASSTGTSDGNTIYF	TGTGCCAGCAGCACCGGGACATCAGATGGAAACACCATATATTTT
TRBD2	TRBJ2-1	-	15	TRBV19	CASSQASGSYNEQFF	TGTGCCAGTAGCCAGGCTAGCGGGAGTTACAATGAGCAGTTCTTC
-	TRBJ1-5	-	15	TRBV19	CATTEQGESNQPQHF	TGTGCCACTACCGAACAGGGCGAAAGCAATCAGCCCCAGCATTTT
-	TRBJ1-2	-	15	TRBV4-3	CASSQVGPAEYGYTF	TGCGCCAGCAGCCAAGTAGGACCAGCGGAGTATGGCTACACCTTC
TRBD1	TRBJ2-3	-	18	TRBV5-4	CASRTGTGRIIRTDTQYF	TGTGCCAGCAGGACTGGGACAGGGAGGATAATCCGCACAGATACGCAGTATTTT
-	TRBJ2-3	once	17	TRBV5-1	CASSGGLRGIDTDTQYF	TGCGCCAGCAGCGGGGGCTTGAGGGGGATAGACACAGATACGCAGTATTTT
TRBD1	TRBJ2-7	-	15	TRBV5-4	CASSPAGQGKYEQYF	TGTGCCAGCAGCCCTGCGGGACAGGGGAAATACGAGCAGTACTTC
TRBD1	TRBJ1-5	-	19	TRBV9	CASSVEGQGRRLGNQPQHF	TGTGCCAGCAGCGTAGAGGGACAGGGGAGGCGGCTTGGCAATCAGCCCCAGCATTTT
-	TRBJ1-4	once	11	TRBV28	CASVANEKLFF	TGTGCCAGCGTAGCTAATGAAAAACTGTTTTTT
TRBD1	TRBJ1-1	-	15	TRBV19	CASSIVGQVNTEAFF	TGTGCCAGTAGTATAGTGGGACAGGTAAACACTGAAGCTTTCTTT
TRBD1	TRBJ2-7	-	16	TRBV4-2	CASSLQPGQGTHEQYF	TGTGCCAGCAGCCTACAACCGGGACAGGGGACCCACGAGCAGTACTTC
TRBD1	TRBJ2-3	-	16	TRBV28	CASSLNRGQAGGAQYF	TGTGCCAGCAGTTTAAATCGCGGGCAGGCAGGGGGAGCGCAGTATTTT
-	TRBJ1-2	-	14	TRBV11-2	CASSLTGPGYGYTF	TGTGCCAGCAGCTTAACAGGGCCTGGCTATGGCTACACCTTC